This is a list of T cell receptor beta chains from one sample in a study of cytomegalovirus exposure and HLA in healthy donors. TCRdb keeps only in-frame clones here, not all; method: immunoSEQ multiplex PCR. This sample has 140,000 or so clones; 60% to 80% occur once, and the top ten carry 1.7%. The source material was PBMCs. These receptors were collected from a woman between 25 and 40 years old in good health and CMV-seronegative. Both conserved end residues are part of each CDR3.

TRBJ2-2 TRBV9 CASRRDNANTGELFF
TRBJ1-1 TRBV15 CATSRTQGQLNTEAFF
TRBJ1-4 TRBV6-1 CASSLTPTNEKLFF
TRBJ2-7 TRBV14 CASSQENRLPSYEQYF
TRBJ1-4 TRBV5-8 CASRRTGGVKLFF
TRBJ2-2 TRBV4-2 CASSQKTGLGTTGELFF
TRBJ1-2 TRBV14 CASSQNLYYGYTF
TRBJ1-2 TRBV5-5 CASSPGALTSPYGYTF
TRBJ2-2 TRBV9 CASSGRVNTGELFF
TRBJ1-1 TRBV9 CASSVDGGMRAEAFF
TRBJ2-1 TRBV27 CASSFGVNNEQFF
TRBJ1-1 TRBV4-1 CASTTGQLNTEAFF
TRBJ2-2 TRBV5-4 CASSLDRAYTGELFF
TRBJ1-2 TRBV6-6 CASSYSPGSNYTF
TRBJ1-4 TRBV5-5 CASRTDPGPNEKLFF
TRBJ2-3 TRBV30 CAWSTGLPTDTQYF
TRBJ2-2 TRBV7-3 CASSLSGGPNTGELFF
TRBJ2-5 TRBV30 CAWSSPDLKETQYF